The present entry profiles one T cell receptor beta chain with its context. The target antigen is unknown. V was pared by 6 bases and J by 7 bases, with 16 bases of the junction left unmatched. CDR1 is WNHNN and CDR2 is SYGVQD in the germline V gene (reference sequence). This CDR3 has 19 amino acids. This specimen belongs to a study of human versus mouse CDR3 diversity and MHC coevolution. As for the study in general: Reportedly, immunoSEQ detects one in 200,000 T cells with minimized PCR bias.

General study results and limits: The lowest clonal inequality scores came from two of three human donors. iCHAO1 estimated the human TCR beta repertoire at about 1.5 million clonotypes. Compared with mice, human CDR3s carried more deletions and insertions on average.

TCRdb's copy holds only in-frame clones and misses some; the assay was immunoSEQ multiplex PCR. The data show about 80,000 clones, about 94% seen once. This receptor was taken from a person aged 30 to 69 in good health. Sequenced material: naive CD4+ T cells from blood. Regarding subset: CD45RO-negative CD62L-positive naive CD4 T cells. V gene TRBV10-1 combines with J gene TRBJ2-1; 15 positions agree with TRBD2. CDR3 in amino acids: CASSLGTSGRWMVINEQFF. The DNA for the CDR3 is TGCGCCAGCAGCCTAGGGACTAGCGGGAGGTGGATGGTGATTAATGAGCAGTTCTTC.